One sample yielded the 27 T cell receptor beta chains listed below, sequenced in a study of CD8+CD57+ T cells in acquired aplastic anemia. Genomic DNA templated the TCR beta VDJ and CDR3 profiling. From the reads, TCRdb called clonotypes with MiXCR, one entry per CDR3 protein. The sample lists under 350,000 distinct CDR3 sequences; 55% to 65% were seen once. Sequenced: sorted CD4+, CD8+, or CD8+CD57+ T cells (not recorded which) from PBMCs. The receptor source for this set is a human donor with severe aplastic anemia or a healthy control (not recorded which).

The rearrangement uses TRBV2 and TRBJ1-1; D gene unclear. Germline CDR1 SNHLY, CDR2 FYNNEI. The CDR3 length is 12 residues. Trimming stripped 8 bases from V and 1 base from J, with 8 bases between. The CDR3 region is CASLTRNTEAFF. The DNA for the CDR3 is TGTGCCAGCCTGACGAGGAACACTGAAGCTTTCTTT.

The rearrangement links TRBV9 to TRBJ2-7; 7 nucleotides agree with TRBD1. This CDR3 comprises 16 residues. J gave up 7 bases and V 0 bases, and 13 bases lay outside the gene matches. CDR1 and CDR2 (germline): SGDLS, YYNGEE. The CDR3: CASSVGGGKGAKEQYF. CDR3 DNA: TGTGCCAGCAGCGTAGGAGGGGGTAAGGGGGCGAAAGAGCAGTACTTC.

V and J are TRBV9 and TRBJ2-2, with 7 bases that match TRBD1. Germline lookup yields CDR1 SGDLS and CDR2 YYNGEE. The ends lost 3 bases at V and 0 bases at J; junction bases unmatched: 5. This CDR3 has 16 amino acids. CDR3 sequence (DNA): TGTGCCAGCAGCGGGCGACAGGGTCCGAACACCGGGGAGCTGTTTTTT. Protein: CASSGRQGPNTGELFF.

This clonotype was picked up a small number of times. V gene TRBV12-3 or TRBV12-4 combines with J gene TRBJ2-5, with unresolved D. Trimming left V 1 base short and J 2 bases short, with 8 bases between. This CDR3 is built from 14 residues. The CDR3 DNA follows: TGTGCCAGCAGTTTAGTCGGGTGGCAAGAGACCCAGTACTTC. This translates into CASSLVGWQETQYF.

This clonotype came up a few times. The V gene is TRBV14, the J gene TRBJ2-2; 13 nucleotides agree with TRBD2. This CDR3 comprises 15 residues. The trim removed 6 bases at V and 6 bases at J, leaving 4 bases unmatched. The germline V gene has CDR1 SGHDN and CDR2 FVKESK. CDR3 sequence reads: CASSLTSGGAGELFF. The DNA for the CDR3 is TGTGCCAGCAGTCTTACTAGCGGGGGGGCCGGGGAGCTGTTTTTT.

This clonotype came up a few times. This chain uses TRBV5-1 with TRBJ1-1; no definite D call. The CDR3 runs to 12 residues. Germline CDR1 is SGHRS and CDR2 is YFSETQ. The V end lost 4 bases, the J end lost 6 bases, and 10 bases lay between the germline ends. The CDR3 protein is CASSEGSAEAFF. CDR3 nucleotide sequence: TGCGCCAGCAGCGAAGGGAGCGCTGAAGCTTTCTTT.

This clonotype occurred many times. The gene calls are TRBV19 and TRBJ1-3; D is ambiguous. Germline CDR1 LNHDA, CDR2 SQIVND (reference sequence). V was trimmed by 5 bases and J by 0 bases, leaving 14 bases between them. The CDR3 is 16 residues long. Written as DNA, the CDR3 is TGTGCCAGTAGTCCCCGGACGGTGAGCTCTGGAAACACCATATATTTT. Translation gives CASSPRTVSSGNTIYF. The variable domain in full, with the rest retrieved from reference TRBV19 and TRBJ1-3, is DGGITQSPKYLFRKEGQNVTLSCEQNLNHDAMYWYRQDPGQGLRLIYYSQIVNDFQKGDIAEGYSVSREKKESFPLTVTSAQKNPTAFYLCASSPRTVSSGNTIYFGEGSWLTVV.

Turning to this clonotype: Since the CDR3 does not end with the conserved phenylalanine or tryptophan, this likely comes from a read error. The chain joins TRBV5-6 to TRBJ1-3, with 11 bases identical to TRBD1. The V segment lost 1 base and the J segment 9 bases; nucleotides outside the gene matches: 3. The germline CDR1 and CDR2 sequences are SGHDT and YYEEEE. This CDR3 region has 14 residues. The CDR3 DNA follows: TGTGCCAGCAGCTTGAGGGGGACAGGGGGCACCATATATTCT. As protein: CASSLRGTGGTIYS.

The J gene is TRBJ1-1, the V gene TRBV9; 9 nucleotides match TRBD1. The germline CDR1 and CDR2 sequences are SGDLS and YYNGEE. Trimming cost V 2 bases and J 6 bases; bases outside gene matches: 5. This CDR3 is 14 amino acids long. The CDR3 DNA follows: TGTGCCAGCAGCGTGGTACAGGGGGCGGCTGAAGCTTTCTTT. Its protein is CASSVVQGAAEAFF.

The V call is TRBV20-1, the J call TRBJ1-6, with 8 bases aligning to TRBD1. V was pared by 1 base and J by 6 bases, with 8 bases of the junction left unmatched. The germline CDR1 and CDR2 sequences are DFQATT and SNEGSKA (reference sequence). The CDR3 is 16 residues long. The chain's CDR3 is CSARGHGQGGNSPLHF. The DNA for the CDR3 is TGCAGTGCTAGAGGGCACGGACAGGGAGGTAATTCACCCCTCCACTTT.

Of note for this clonotype: A clone one base away is much larger, so this may be a read error. The chain couples TRBV24-1 to TRBJ1-2; D not certain. CDR3 size: 13 residues. Trimming took off 6 bases at V and 6 bases at J, with 13 bases between the two ends. The germline V gene has CDR1 KGHDR and CDR2 SFDVKD. This CDR3 reads CATSLSFPHGYTF. As DNA, the CDR3 is TGTGCCACCAGTTTATCTTTCCCCCATGGCTACACCTTC.

V gene TRBV7-9 combines with J gene TRBJ1-2; the D gene is possibly TRBD1 (5 bases). The ends were cut back, 3 bases at V and 6 bases at J, with 14 bases in the middle. CDR1 SEHNR and CDR2 FQNEAQ come from the germline V gene (reference sequence). This CDR3 is built from 14 residues. The DNA of the CDR3 is TGTGCCAGCAGCTTCGGGGGGGGGGAGGATGGCTACACCTTC. Encoded protein: CASSFGGGEDGYTF.

The sample holds many counts of this clonotype. The chain employs TRBV12-3 or TRBV12-4 and TRBJ2-5; tentatively, D is TRBD1 or TRBD2 (5 bases each). This CDR3 is built from 15 residues. V lost 3 bases, J lost 1 base, and 12 bases lay in between. Here the CDR3 DNA reads TGTGCCAGCAGTTTGGGGGTGGGTGTCCAAGAGACCCAGTACTTC. Translated: CASSLGVGVQETQYF.

The count of this clonotype is one. CDR3 sequence (DNA): TGCGCCAGCACACTAGCGGGGAACTACGAGCAGTACTTC. The encoded protein is CASTLAGNYEQYF. The V call is TRBV10-1, the J call TRBJ2-7, with 10 bases matching TRBD2. The CDR3 length is 13 residues. The germline gives CDR1 WNHNN, CDR2 SYGVQD (reference sequence). V lost 7 bases and J lost 3; bases outside the gene matches: 3.

This clonotype was counted many times. The rearrangement uses TRBV12-3 or TRBV12-4 and TRBJ1-6; TRBD1 might be the D (5 bases). Trimming pared 2 bases from V and 7 bases from J, leaving 18 bases between. The CDR3 is 17 residues long. DNA for the CDR3: TGTGCCAGCAGTTTAAGGCGGATTCAGGGTGGCAATTCACCCCTCCACTTT. Translating it yields CASSLRRIQGGNSPLHF.

V is TRBV7-6 and J is TRBJ1-3; D is undetermined. The CDR3 contains 13 residues. The germline gives CDR1 SGHVS, CDR2 FNYEAQ. V was shortened by 5 bases and J by 1 base, with 6 bases between the two germline ends. As DNA, the CDR3 is TGTGCCAGCAGCGGGAAGTCTGGAAACACCATATATTTT. The encoded protein is CASSGKSGNTIYF. Combining the CDR3 with reference TRBV7-6 and TRBJ1-3 gives the whole variable domain GAGVSQSPRYKVTKRGQDVALRCDPISGHVSLYWYRQALGQGPEFLTYFNYEAQQDKSGLPNDRFSAERPEGSISTLTIQRTEQRDSAMYRCASSGKSGNTIYFGEGSWLTVV.

The chain recombines TRBV13 with TRBJ2-7; maybe TRBD2 (6 bases). V was shortened by 5 bases and J by 2 bases, with 10 bases between the two germline ends. Germline-derived CDR1 and CDR2 are PRHDT and FYEKMQ (reference sequence). CDR3 length: 13 amino acids. This CDR3 is CASSRGGAYEQYF. The CDR3 nucleotides read TGTGCCAGCAGCCGGGGCGGGGCCTACGAGCAGTACTTC.

The gene calls are TRBV4-1 and TRBJ2-5; a possible D gene is TRBD2 (5 bases). CDR1 and CDR2 (germline): MGHRA, YSYEKL. CDR3 size: 14 residues. V lost 2 bases and J lost 5, with 12 bases in between. The CDR3 DNA reads TGCGCCAGCAGCCAATCCGTGGGCGGGGAGACCCAGTACTTC. Its translation: CASSQSVGGETQYF.

At least ten counts were recorded for this clonotype. J is TRBJ1-2 and V is TRBV6-5; D unresolved. Germline values: CDR1 MNHEY, CDR2 SVGAGI. This CDR3 has 13 amino acids. V was pared by 5 bases and J by 3 bases, with 10 bases between. CDR3 region: CASSRNGDYGYTF. CDR3 sequence (DNA): TGTGCCAGCAGTCGCAATGGGGACTATGGCTACACCTTC.

To note about this clonotype: At one boundary the junction diverges from the germline segment, which might be a read error. The chain has TRBV20-1 and TRBJ2-3; 9 bases align to TRBD2. Germline assignment: CDR1 DFQATT and CDR2 SNEGSKA (reference sequence). The CDR3 contains 15 residues. CDR3 amino acids: CSASPSGDHTDTQYF. In nucleotides, the CDR3 is TGCAGCGCTAGCCCTAGCGGGGACCACACAGATACGCAGTATTTT.

The chain is built from TRBV5-6 and TRBJ1-1, with 10 bases matching TRBD1. Trimming removed 4 bases from V and 10 bases from J; junction bases left unmatched: 7. CDR3 length equals 13 residues. Germline CDR1 and CDR2: SGHDT and YYEEEE. The CDR3 protein is CASSNGQGVRAFF. The DNA for the CDR3 is TGTGCCAGCAGCAATGGACAGGGGGTTCGAGCTTTCTTT.

V is TRBV29-1 and J is TRBJ2-1; 12 nucleotides line up with TRBD1. Unmatched junction bases numbered 9, after V lost 6 bases and J lost 6 bases. The germline CDR1 and CDR2 sequences are SQVTM and ANQGSEA. This CDR3 is 15 amino acids long. CDR3 sequence reads: CSVAGQGASTNEQFF. In nucleotides, the CDR3 is TGCAGCGTCGCGGGACAGGGGGCTTCCACCAATGAGCAGTTCTTC.

This clonotype was observed at least ten times. The chain uses TRBV9 and TRBJ2-7; 7 nucleotides match TRBD1. The CDR3 has 14 amino acids. CDR1 SGDLS and CDR2 YYNGEE come from the germline V gene. V was clipped by 2 bases and J by 0 bases; unmatched bases: 2. The CDR3 DNA sequence: TGTGCCAGCAGCGTGACAGGGAGCTCCTACGAGCAGTACTTC. Translated: CASSVTGSSYEQYF.

This clonotype was counted a few times. V gene TRBV7-6 combines with J gene TRBJ1-3, with D possibly matching TRBD1 (5 bases). Germline V gene sequence: CDR1 SGHVS, CDR2 FNYEAQ. The CDR3 covers 14 residues. The V end was cut by 5 bases, the J end by 2 bases, with 10 bases between. The CDR3 sequence: CASSPRGTGNTIYF. The DNA of the CDR3 is TGTGCCAGCAGCCCGAGGGGTACTGGAAACACCATATATTTT.

This clonotype was recorded at least ten times. This sequence joins TRBV6-5 and TRBJ2-1, with 10 nucleotides matching TRBD2. Per germline, CDR1 MNHEY and CDR2 SVGAGI. This CDR3 is 15 amino acids long. J gave up 7 bases and V 6 bases, and 9 bases lay outside the gene matches. CDR3 DNA: TGTGCCAGCAGGGAACCGGGACTAGCGAAAAATGAGCAGTTCTTC. It specifies CASREPGLAKNEQFF.

The table lists this clonotype with a few counts. This chain uses TRBV12-3 or TRBV12-4 with TRBJ1-3, with 8 bases fitting TRBD1. After removal of 7 bases from V and 9 bases from J, the junction contained 23 bases not matched to a gene. The CDR3 is made up of 18 amino acids. The CDR3 DNA reads TGTGCCAGCACCCCGGGACAGGTGATACCTGTCTCTTGGGGCACCATATATTTT. Its protein is CASTPGQVIPVSWGTIYF.

On this clonotype itself: Possible read error: a much larger clone is one base away. V usage is TRBV6-5 and J usage is TRBJ2-2, with a tentative D call TRBD2 (5 bases). The CDR3 sequence is 13 residues long. Germline V CDR1 and CDR2: MNHEY, SVGAGI. The CDR3 DNA follows: TGTGCCAGCAGGATACCAGGCACCGGGGAGCCGTTTTTT. Amino acid sequence: CASRIPGTGEPFF.